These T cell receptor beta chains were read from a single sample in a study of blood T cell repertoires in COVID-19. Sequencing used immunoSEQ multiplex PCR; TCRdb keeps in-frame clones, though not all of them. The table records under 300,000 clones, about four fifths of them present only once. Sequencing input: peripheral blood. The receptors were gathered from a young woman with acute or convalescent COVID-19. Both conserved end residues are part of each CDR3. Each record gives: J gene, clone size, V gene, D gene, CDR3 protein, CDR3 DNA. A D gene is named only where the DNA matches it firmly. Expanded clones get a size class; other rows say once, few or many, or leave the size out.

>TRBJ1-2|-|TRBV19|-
CASSNDRSYGYTF
TGTGCCAGTAGTAATGACAGAAGCTATGGCTACACCTTC
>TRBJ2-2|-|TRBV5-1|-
CASSLSQGGTGELFF
TGCGCCAGCAGCTTGTCACAGGGCGGGACCGGGGAGCTGTTTTTT
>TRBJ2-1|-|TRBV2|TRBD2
CASSAVGGLTLNEQFF
TGTGCCAGCAGCGCTGTGGGGGGACTAACCCTCAATGAGCAGTTCTTC
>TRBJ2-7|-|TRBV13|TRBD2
CASSNGLAGGVWEQYF
TGTGCCAGCAGCAACGGACTAGCGGGAGGCGTGTGGGAGCAGTACTTC
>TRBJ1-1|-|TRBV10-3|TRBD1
CALHSRTGGFWWAFF
TGTGCCCTCCATAGTAGGACAGGGGGCTTTTGGTGGGCTTTCTTT
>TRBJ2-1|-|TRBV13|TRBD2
CASSPGLAGGNEQFF
TGTGCCAGCAGCCCCGGACTAGCCGGCGGCAATGAGCAGTTCTTC
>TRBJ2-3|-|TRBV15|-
CATRGDFHTDTQYF
TGTGCCACCAGGGGGGACTTTCACACAGATACGCAGTATTTT
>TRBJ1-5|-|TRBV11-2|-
CASSFSSYSNQPQHF
TGTGCCAGCAGCTTCTCCAGTTATAGCAATCAGCCCCAGCATTTT
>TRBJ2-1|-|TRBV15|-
CATSRLPATYNEQFF
TGTGCCACCAGCAGATTGCCAGCGACCTACAATGAGCAGTTCTTC
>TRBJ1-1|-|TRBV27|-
CASSSHNRNEAFF
TGTGCCAGCAGTTCCCACAACAGAAATGAAGCTTTCTTT
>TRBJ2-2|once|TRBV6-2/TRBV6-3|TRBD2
CASSYSRLAVETGELFF
TGTGCCAGCAGTTACTCGAGACTAGCGGTAGAAACCGGGGAGCTGTTTTTT
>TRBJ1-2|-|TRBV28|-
CASSPSWGRGGYTF
TGTGCCAGCAGTCCTAGCTGGGGGAGGGGTGGCTACACCTTC
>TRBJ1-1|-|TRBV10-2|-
CASSESVFEAFF
TGCGCCAGCAGTGAGTCCGTGTTTGAAGCTTTCTTT
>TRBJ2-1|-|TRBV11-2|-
CASSWLTVNNEQFF
TGTGCCAGCAGCTGGCTGACAGTGAACAATGAGCAGTTCTTC
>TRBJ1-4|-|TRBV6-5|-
CASSYGAGANEKLFF
TGTGCCAGCAGTTACGGGGCGGGGGCGAATGAAAAACTGTTTTTT
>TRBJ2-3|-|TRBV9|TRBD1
CASSLGTGGRTDTQYF
TGTGCCAGCAGCCTCGGGACAGGGGGCCGCACAGATACGCAGTATTTT
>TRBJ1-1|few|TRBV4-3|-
CASSQDKGRAYTEAFF
TGCGCCAGCAGCCAAGATAAGGGCAGGGCGTACACTGAAGCTTTCTTT
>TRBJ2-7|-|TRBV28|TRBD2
CASSSQQGGRTSGRFYEQYF
TGTGCCAGCAGTTCCCAACAGGGGGGGCGGACTAGCGGGAGGTTCTACGAGCAGTACTTC
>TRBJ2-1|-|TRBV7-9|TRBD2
CASSSREGPYNEQFF
TGTGCCAGCAGCTCTCGGGAGGGCCCCTACAATGAGCAGTTCTTC
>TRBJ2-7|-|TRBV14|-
CASSQGGAGEQYF
TGTGCCAGCAGCCAAGGGGGCGCCGGGGAGCAGTACTTC
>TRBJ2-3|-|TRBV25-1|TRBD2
CASSETSGSADTQYF
TGTGCCAGCAGTGAGACTAGCGGGAGTGCAGATACGCAGTATTTT
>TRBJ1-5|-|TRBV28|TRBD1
CASSLPGQGIQPQHF
TGTGCCAGCAGCTTGCCGGGACAGGGTATTCAGCCCCAGCATTTT
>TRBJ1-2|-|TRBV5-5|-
CASSLVGDTYGYTF
TGTGCCAGCAGCTTGGTCGGGGACACGTATGGCTACACCTTC
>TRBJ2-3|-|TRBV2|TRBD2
CASMGGLASIDTQYF
TGTGCCAGCATGGGGGGACTAGCGAGTATAGATACGCAGTATTTT
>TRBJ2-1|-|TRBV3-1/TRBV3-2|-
CASSQGGSGVYNEQFF
TGTGCCAGCAGCCAAGGTGGTAGCGGAGTCTACAATGAGCAGTTCTTC
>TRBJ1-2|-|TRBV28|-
CASRRSGFYGYTF
TGTGCCAGCCGTCGCTCAGGGTTCTATGGCTACACCTTC
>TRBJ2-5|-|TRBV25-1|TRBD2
CASSEGLADQETQYF
TGTGCCAGCAGTGAGGGACTAGCGGACCAAGAGACCCAGTACTTC
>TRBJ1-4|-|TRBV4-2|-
CASSQDGGATNEKLFF
TGTGCCAGCAGCCAAGACGGGGGAGCAACTAATGAAAAACTGTTTTTT
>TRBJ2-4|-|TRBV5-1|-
CASSLGVRENIQYF
TGCGCCAGCAGCTTGGGTGTACGCGAGAACATTCAGTACTTC
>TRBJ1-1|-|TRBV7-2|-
CASSSYAGGNTEAFF
TGTGCCAGCAGCTCCTATGCGGGGGGGAACACTGAAGCTTTCTTT
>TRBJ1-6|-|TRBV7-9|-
CASSSPRVGSPLHF
TGTGCCAGCAGCTCCCCCAGGGTCGGGTCACCCCTCCACTTT
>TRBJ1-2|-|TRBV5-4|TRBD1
CASSLAGGSLNYGYTF
TGTGCCAGCAGCTTGGCAGGGGGCTCTCTTAACTATGGCTACACCTTC
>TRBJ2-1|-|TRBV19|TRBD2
CASRTGLAGGSFNGEQFF
TGTGCCAGTAGGACCGGACTAGCGGGAGGAAGTTTTAATGGTGAGCAGTTCTTC
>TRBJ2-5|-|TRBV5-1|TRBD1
CASSLVGQGKSETQYF
TGCGCCAGCAGCTTAGTAGGACAGGGGAAATCGGAGACCCAGTACTTC
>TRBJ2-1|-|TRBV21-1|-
CAIPLAAKQNSYNEQFF
TGTGCCATCCCTCTAGCGGCAAAGCAAAACTCCTACAATGAGCAGTTCTTC
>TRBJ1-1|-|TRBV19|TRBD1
CASSLTGGETEAFF
TGTGCCAGTAGCCTGACAGGGGGAGAGACTGAAGCTTTCTTT
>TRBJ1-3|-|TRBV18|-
CASSPLPVVGNTIYF
TGTGCCAGCTCACCACTTCCAGTCGTGGGAAACACCATATATTTT
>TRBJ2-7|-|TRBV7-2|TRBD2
CASSLAALAGGSSYEQYF
TGTGCCAGCAGCTTAGCAGCGCTAGCGGGAGGAAGCTCCTACGAGCAGTACTTC
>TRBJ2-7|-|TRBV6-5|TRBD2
CATQRGLAPHEQYF
TGTGCCACCCAGAGGGGACTAGCGCCCCACGAGCAGTACTTC
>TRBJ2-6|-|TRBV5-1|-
CASRNTIRAVANVLTF
TGCGCCAGCCGGAACACGATCAGGGCCGTCGCCAACGTCCTGACTTTC
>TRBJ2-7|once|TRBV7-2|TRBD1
CASSLAGTDYEQYF
TGTGCCAGCAGCTTAGCCGGGACAGATTACGAGCAGTACTTC
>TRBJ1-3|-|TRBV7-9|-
CASATGVTGNTIYF
TGTGCCAGCGCCACAGGTGTTACTGGAAACACCATATATTTT
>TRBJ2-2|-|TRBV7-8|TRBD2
CASSLGTSVGELFF
TGTGCCAGCAGCTTAGGGACTAGCGTCGGGGAGCTGTTTTTT
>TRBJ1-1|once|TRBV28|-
CASSGDILRYAFF
TGTGCCAGCAGTGGGGACATCCTCAGGTACGCTTTCTTT
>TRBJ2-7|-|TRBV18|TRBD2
CASSPGGDEQYF
TGTGCCAGCTCACCGGGAGGGGACGAGCAGTACTTC